This T cell receptor (beta chain) appears in the sequencing data of a study of post-analysis software for immune sequencing data. At the level of the study: Patients had relapsing-remitting, secondary progressive or progressive-relapsing multiple sclerosis; some lacked subtype. Study-wide results and limits: Same-batch samples co-clustered strongly by F measure. Controls had significantly higher normalized Chao1 diversity than multiple sclerosis patients. Comparison of patients with controls showed five TRBV segments more frequent in patients, TRBV5-6, TRBV5-1 and TRBV20-1 among them.

Turning to this clonotype: Antigen unknown.

This CDR3 region has 13 residues. The germline V gene encodes CDR1 MDHEN and CDR2 SYDVKM. Presence of unique molecular identifiers characterized the TCR beta cDNA libraries. With about 1 to 11 million T cells as the source, roughly 500,000 cDNA molecules resulted. A single record per CDR3 protein comes from TCRdb applying MiXCR to the PCR reads. The repertoire includes about 560,000 distinct CDR3 sequences, roughly 40% of them detected once, and around 1.7% sits in the top ten. This sequence originates from a girl between 5 and 17 years old with multiple sclerosis. The sequenced sample was blood. The rearrangement joins TRBV28 to TRBJ2-7; weak D call: TRBD2 (6 bases). The J call is doubtful: the DNA matches TRBJ2-1 better. The CDR3 loop is CASSFAGLGEQFF. The CDR3 region has the DNA TGTGCCAGCAGTTTTGCGGGGCTAGGTGAGCAGTTCTTC.